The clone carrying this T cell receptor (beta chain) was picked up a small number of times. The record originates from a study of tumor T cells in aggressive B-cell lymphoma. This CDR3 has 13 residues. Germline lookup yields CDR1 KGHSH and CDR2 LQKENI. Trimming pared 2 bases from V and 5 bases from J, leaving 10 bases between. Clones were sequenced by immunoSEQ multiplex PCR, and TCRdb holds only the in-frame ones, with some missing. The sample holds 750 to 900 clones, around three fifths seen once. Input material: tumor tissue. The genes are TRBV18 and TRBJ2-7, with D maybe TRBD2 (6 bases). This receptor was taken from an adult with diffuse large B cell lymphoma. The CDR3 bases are TGTGCCAGCTCACCAATCGGGGGTAACGAGCAGTACTTC. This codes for CASSPIGGNEQYF.